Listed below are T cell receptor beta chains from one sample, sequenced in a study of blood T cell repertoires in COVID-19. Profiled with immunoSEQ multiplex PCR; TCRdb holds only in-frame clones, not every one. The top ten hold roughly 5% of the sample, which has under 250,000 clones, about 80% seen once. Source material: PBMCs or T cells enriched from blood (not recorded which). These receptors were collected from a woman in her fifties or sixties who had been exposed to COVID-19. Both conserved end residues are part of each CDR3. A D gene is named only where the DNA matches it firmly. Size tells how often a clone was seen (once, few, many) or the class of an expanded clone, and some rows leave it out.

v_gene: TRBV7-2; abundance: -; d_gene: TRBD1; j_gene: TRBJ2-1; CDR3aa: CASSVTGVRNEQFF; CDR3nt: TGTGCCAGCAGCGTCACAGGGGTTCGGAATGAGCAGTTCTTC
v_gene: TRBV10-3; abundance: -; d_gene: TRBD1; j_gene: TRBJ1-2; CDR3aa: CAIRGQGVVYGYTF; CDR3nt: TGTGCCATCAGGGGACAGGGGGTTGTCTATGGCTACACCTTC
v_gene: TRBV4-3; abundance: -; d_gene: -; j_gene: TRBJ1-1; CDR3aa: CASSHRTATEAFF; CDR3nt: TGCGCCAGCAGCCATCGTACAGCCACTGAAGCTTTCTTT
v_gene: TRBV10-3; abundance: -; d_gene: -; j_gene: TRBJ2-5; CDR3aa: CAIRDNQETQYF; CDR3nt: TGTGCCATCAGGGACAACCAAGAGACCCAGTACTTC
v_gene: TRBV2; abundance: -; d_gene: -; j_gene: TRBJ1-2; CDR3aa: CASSELWEGTF; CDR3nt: TGTGCCAGCAGTGAATTGTGGGAGGGCACCTTC
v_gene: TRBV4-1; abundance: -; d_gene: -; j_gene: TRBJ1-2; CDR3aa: CASSQAGGDFYGYTF; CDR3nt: TGCGCCAGCAGCCAAGCTGGGGGGGATTTCTATGGCTACACCTTC
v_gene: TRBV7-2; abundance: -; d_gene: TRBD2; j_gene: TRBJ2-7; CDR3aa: CASSLRVGGSRQVREQYF; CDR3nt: TGTGCCAGCAGCCTCCGGGTGGGGGGGTCCCGTCAGGTCCGCGAGCAGTACTTC
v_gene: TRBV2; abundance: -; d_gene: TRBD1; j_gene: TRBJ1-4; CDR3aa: CASSGDRGINEKLFF; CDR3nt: TGTGCCAGCAGCGGGGACAGGGGAATTAATGAAAAACTGTTTTTT
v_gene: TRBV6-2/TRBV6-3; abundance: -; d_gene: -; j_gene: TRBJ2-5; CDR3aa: CASSQLATSETQYF; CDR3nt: TGTGCCAGCAGCCAACTAGCTACTTCGGAGACCCAGTACTTC
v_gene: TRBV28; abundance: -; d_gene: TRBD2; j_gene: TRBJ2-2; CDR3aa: CASGSGGSNTGELFF; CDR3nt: TGTGCCAGCGGGAGCGGGGGCTCGAACACCGGGGAGCTGTTTTTT
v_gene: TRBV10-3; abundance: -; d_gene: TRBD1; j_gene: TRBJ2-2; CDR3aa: CAISGPGQWNTGELFF; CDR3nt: TGTGCCATCAGTGGCCCGGGACAGTGGAACACCGGGGAGCTGTTTTTT
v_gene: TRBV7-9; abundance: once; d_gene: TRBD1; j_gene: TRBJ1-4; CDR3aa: CASSPEGTGRREKLFF; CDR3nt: TGTGCCAGCAGCCCAGAAGGGACAGGGCGAAGGGAAAAACTGTTTTTT
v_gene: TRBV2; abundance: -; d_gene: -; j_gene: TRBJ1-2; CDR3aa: CASSVRSQGQVRVYGYTF; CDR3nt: TGTGCCAGCAGTGTTAGGTCGCAGGGACAAGTTCGGGTCTATGGCTACACCTTC
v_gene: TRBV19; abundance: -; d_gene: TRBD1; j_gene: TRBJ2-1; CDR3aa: CASNVPGQGTDEQFF; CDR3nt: TGTGCCAGTAACGTCCCGGGACAGGGGACGGATGAGCAGTTCTTC
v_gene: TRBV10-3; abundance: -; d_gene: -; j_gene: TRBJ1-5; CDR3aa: CAISEGGTGGQPQHF; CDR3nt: TGTGCCATCAGTGAGGGAGGAACCGGAGGGCAGCCCCAGCATTTT
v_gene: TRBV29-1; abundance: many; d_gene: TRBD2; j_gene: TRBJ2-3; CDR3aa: CSVEVESGGRTDTQYF; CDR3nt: TGCAGCGTTGAAGTCGAGAGCGGGGGAAGAACAGATACGCAGTATTTT
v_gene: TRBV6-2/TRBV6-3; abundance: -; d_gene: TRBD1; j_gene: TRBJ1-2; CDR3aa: CASSPTGTANYGYTF; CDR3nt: TGTGCCAGCAGTCCCACCGGGACAGCAAACTATGGCTACACCTTC
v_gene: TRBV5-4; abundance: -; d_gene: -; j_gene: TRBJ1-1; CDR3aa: CASSARTNTEAFF; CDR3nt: TGTGCCAGCAGCGCCCGGACTAACACTGAAGCTTTCTTT
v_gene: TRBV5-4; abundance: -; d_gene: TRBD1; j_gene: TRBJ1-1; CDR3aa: CASSSASQGATEAFF; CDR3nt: TGTGCCAGCAGCTCTGCGTCACAGGGGGCTACTGAAGCTTTCTTT
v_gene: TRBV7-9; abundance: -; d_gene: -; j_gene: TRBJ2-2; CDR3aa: CASSLNTGELFF; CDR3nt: TGTGCCAGCAGCCTGAACACCGGGGAGCTGTTTTTT
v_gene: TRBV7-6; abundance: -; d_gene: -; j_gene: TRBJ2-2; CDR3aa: CASSFGVLDTGELFF; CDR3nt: TGTGCCAGCAGCTTCGGGGTACTAGACACCGGGGAGCTGTTTTTT
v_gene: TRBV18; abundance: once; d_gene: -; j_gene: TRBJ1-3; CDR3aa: CASSPAGAGNTIYF; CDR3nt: TGTGCCAGCTCACCGGCGGGAGCAGGAAACACCATATATTTT
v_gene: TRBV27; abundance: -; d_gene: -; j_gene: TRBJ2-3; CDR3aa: CASSLEYADTQYF; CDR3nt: TGTGCCAGCAGTTTAGAGTATGCGGATACGCAGTATTTT
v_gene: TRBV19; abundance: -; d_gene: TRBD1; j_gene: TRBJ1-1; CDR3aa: CASRPNRQGPGEAFF; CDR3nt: TGTGCCAGTAGGCCCAACCGACAGGGACCGGGGGAAGCTTTCTTT
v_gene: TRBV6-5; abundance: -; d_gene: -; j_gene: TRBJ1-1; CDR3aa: CASHRVWNTEAFF; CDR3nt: TGTGCCAGTCACAGGGTTTGGAACACTGAAGCTTTCTTT
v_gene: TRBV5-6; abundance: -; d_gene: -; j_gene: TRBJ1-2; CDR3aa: CASSLAGGPANYGYTF; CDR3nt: TGTGCCAGCAGCTTGGCGGGGGGGCCGGCTAACTATGGCTACACCTTC
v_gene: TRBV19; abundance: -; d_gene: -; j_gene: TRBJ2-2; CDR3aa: CASSVGHNTGELFF; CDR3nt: TGTGCCAGTAGTGTGGGACACAACACCGGGGAGCTGTTTTTT
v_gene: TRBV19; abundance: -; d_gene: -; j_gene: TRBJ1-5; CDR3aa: CASSMGDSRVQPQHF; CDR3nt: TGTGCCAGTAGTATGGGTGACTCCCGGGTTCAGCCCCAGCATTTT
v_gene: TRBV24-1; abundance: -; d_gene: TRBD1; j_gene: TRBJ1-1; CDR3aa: CATSDSRQGAYTEAFF; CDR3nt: TGTGCCACCAGTGATTCCAGGCAGGGGGCTTACACTGAAGCTTTCTTT
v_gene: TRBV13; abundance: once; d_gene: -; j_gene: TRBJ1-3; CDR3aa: CASSQSRDIGRGNTIYF; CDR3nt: TGTGCCAGCAGCCAGTCCCGGGACATTGGTAGGGGAAACACCATATATTTT
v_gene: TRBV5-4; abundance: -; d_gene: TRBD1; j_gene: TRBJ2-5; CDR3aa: CASSPQRGRQETQYF; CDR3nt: TGTGCCAGCAGCCCGCAGAGGGGGCGCCAAGAGACCCAGTACTTC
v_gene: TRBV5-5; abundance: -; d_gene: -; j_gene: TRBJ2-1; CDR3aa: CASSPVIVAPYNEQFF; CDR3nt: TGTGCCAGCAGCCCGGTTATAGTTGCCCCCTACAATGAGCAGTTCTTC
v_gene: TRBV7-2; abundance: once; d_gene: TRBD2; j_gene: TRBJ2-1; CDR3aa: CASSSLRGNYNEQFF; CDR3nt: TGTGCCAGCAGCTCCCTGCGGGGGAACTACAATGAGCAGTTCTTC
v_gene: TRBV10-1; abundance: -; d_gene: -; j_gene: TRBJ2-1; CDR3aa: CASSEKGVDNEQFF; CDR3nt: TGCGCCAGCAGTGAAAAGGGGGTGGACAATGAGCAGTTCTTC
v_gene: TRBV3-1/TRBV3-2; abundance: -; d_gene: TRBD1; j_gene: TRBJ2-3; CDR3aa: CASSQDRGRGDTQYF; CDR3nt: TGTGCCAGCAGCCAAGACAGGGGGCGCGGAGATACGCAGTATTTT
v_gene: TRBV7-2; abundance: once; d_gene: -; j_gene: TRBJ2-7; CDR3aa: CASTLAGNYYEQYF; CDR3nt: TGTGCCAGCACCTTGGCGGGGAACTACTACGAGCAGTACTTC
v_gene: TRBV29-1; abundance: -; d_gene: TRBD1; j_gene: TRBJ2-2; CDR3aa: CSVGGPGTGPGELFF; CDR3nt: TGCAGCGTTGGTGGCCCCGGGACAGGGCCCGGGGAGCTGTTTTTT
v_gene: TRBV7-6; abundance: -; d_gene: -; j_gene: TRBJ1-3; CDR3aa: CASIRLGSNTIYF; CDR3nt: TGTGCCAGCATCCGACTGGGGAGCAACACCATATATTTT
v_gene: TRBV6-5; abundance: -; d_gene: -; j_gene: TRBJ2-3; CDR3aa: CASKGGTDTQYF; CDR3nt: TGTGCCAGCAAGGGGGGGACAGATACGCAGTATTTT
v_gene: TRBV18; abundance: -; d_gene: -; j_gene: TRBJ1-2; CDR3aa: CASSPRGGSTNYGYTF; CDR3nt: TGTGCCAGCTCACCACGGGGAGGGTCGACAAACTATGGCTACACCTTC
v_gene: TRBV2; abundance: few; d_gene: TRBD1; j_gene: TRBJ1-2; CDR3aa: CASSPRDRGIDGYTF; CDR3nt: TGTGCCAGCAGTCCCCGTGACAGGGGAATCGATGGCTACACCTTC
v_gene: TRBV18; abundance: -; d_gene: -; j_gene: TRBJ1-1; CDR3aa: CASSPGGDEAFF; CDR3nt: TGTGCCAGCTCACCGGGGGGGGATGAAGCTTTCTTT
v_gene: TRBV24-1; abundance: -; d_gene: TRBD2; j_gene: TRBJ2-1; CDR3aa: CATSDLASGGQWGEQFF; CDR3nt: TGTGCCACCAGTGATTTGGCTAGCGGGGGCCAGTGGGGTGAGCAGTTCTTC
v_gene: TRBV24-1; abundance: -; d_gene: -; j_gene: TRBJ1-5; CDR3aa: CATSDGDNQPQHF; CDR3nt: TGTGCCACCAGTGACGGGGACAATCAGCCCCAGCATTTT
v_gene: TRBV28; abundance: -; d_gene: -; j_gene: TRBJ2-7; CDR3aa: CASSLVGQTYEQYF; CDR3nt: TGTGCCAGCAGTCTAGTCGGACAGACGTACGAGCAGTACTTC
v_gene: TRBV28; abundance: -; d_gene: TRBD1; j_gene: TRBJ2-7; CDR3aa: CASSSTGVGYEQYF; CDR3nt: TGTGCCAGCAGTTCAACAGGGGTCGGCTACGAGCAGTACTTC
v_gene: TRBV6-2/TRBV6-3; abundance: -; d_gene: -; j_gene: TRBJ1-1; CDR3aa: CASSFPTGRMNTEAFF; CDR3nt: TGTGCCAGCAGTTTCCCGACAGGACGTATGAACACTGAAGCTTTCTTT
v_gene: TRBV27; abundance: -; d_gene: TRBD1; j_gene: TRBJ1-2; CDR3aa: CASSASPGQGRYTF; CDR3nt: TGTGCCAGCAGTGCCTCACCGGGACAGGGCCGTTACACCTTC
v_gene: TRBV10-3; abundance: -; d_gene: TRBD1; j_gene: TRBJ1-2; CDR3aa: CAISGQGVNYGYTF; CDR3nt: TGTGCCATCAGTGGACAGGGGGTGAACTATGGCTACACCTTC
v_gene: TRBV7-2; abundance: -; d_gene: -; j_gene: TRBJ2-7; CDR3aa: CASSWGPNYEQYF; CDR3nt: TGTGCCAGCAGCTGGGGGCCGAACTACGAGCAGTACTTC
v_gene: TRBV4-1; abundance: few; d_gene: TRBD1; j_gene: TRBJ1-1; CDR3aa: CASSGSNRGTELGAFF; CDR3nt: TGCGCCAGCAGCGGGAGTAACAGGGGCACGGAGCTAGGAGCTTTCTTT
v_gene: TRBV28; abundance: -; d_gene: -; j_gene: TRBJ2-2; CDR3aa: CASSLSGEGTGELFF; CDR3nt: TGTGCCAGCAGTTTATCAGGGGAGGGCACCGGGGAGCTGTTTTTT
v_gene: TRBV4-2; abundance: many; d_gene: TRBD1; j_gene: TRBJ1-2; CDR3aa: CASSRGEGQGYGYTF; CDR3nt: TGTGCCAGCAGCCGAGGAGAAGGACAGGGCTATGGCTACACCTTC
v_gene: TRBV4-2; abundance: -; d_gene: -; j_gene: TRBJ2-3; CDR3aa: CASSQVSRGRADTQYF; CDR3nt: TGTGCCAGCAGCCAAGTATCCCGGGGGAGAGCAGATACGCAGTATTTT
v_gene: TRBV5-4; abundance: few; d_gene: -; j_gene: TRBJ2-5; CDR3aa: CASSLVAQETQYF; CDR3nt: TGTGCCAGCAGCTTGGTGGCCCAAGAGACCCAGTACTTC
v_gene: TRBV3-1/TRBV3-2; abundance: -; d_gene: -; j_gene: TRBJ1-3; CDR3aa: CASSPSRGNTIYF; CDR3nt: TGTGCCAGCAGCCCGTCCCGTGGAAACACCATATATTTT
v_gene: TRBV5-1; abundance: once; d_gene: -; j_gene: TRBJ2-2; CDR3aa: CASTDVGLGELFF; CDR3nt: TGCGCCAGCACCGATGTTGGACTCGGGGAGCTGTTTTTT
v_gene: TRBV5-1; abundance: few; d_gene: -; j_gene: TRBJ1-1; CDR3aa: CASSVSGLEAFF; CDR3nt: TGCGCCAGCAGCGTGTCAGGGCTTGAAGCTTTCTTT
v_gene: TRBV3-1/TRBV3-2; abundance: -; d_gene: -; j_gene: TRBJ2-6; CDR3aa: CASSPNGLTGGANVLTF; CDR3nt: TGTGCCAGCAGCCCGAATGGGTTGACGGGGGGGGCCAACGTCCTGACTTTC